This T cell receptor beta chain stems from a study of cytomegalovirus exposure and HLA in healthy donors. Study context: Inside one of the first data releases sat about 85 million unique TCRs taken from HLA-typed donors.

V gave up 6 bases and J gave up 3 bases; unmatched junction bases: 7. CDR3 length equals 16 residues. CDR1 and CDR2 (germline): ENHRY, SYGVKD. PCR primers comprised 60 Vbeta and 13 Jbeta primers. The protocol was immunoSEQ multiplex PCR, while the TCRdb copy is restricted to in-frame clones and leaves out a portion. Altogether roughly 130,000 clones are present, 60% to 75% being singletons, with the ten largest covering nearly 6%. Points on this clone: Its matching antigen is unknown.

Study results and limitations: In a later analysis, parvovirus B19, influenza, CMV and Epstein-Barr virus appeared linked to several top co-occurrence clusters.

Sequences were obtained from PBMCs. This receptor was taken from a woman aged 45-65 years in good health and CMV-seropositive. The chain joins TRBV10-3 to TRBJ2-5; 13 bases match TRBD2. In DNA, the CDR3 is TGTGCCATCAGGCAATCGACTAGCGGGGGGAAAGAGACCCAGTACTTC. Translation: CAIRQSTSGGKETQYF.